This T cell receptor (beta chain) was identified in a study of blood T cell repertoires in COVID-19. Background on the study: Acute and convalescent COVID-19 samples came from the United States, Italy and Spain. Nucleic acid was either cDNA or gDNA, and it came from T cells, B-cell-depleted T cells, or PBMCs.

The V end was cut by 0 bases, the J end by 10 bases, with 13 bases between. This CDR3 contains 14 residues. Germline V lookup: CDR1 GTSNPN, CDR2 SVGIG (reference sequence). Authors' data handling: The assay estimated nucleated cells by amplifying reference gene primers. Sequencing was performed with immunoSEQ multiplex PCR; in TCRdb, only in-frame clones are kept and a portion is missing. V and J calls and clone size follow that table, whereas D and trimming were derived from the DNA. This table has over 85,000 clones, about four fifths appearing once. V usage is TRBV30 and J usage is TRBJ1-6; unclear D gene. The clonotype was recovered from a middle-aged man with active or convalescent COVID-19. Sequencing was carried out using peripheral blood. The CDR3 nucleotides read TGTGCCTGGAGTGTGTTAAACGGCGGGTCACCCCTCCACTTT. Protein sequence: CAWSVLNGGSPLHF.